A single T cell receptor beta chain is shown here with its context. What it binds is unknown. The PCR contained 60 Vbeta and 13 Jbeta primers. Measured with immunoSEQ multiplex PCR; TCRdb has only the in-frame clones, and not every one. This table holds about 120,000 clones, roughly 80% found once. These data are taken from a study of cytomegalovirus exposure and HLA in healthy donors. Study-wide points: Researchers catalogued 160 or so TCR beta chains as cytomegalovirus-associated. Follow-up analysis later connected one missense variant in DCLRE1C with trimming of TCR beta V- and J-genes. CMV serostatus was the only immune exposure information that was available. Across donors, most TCRs were seen rarely, yet some public ones were widespread.

This CDR3 comprises 15 residues. J gave up 0 bases and V 7 bases, and 6 bases lay outside the gene matches. Germline V CDR1 and CDR2: MDHEN, SYDVKM. Sequenced: PBMCs. The sequence was collected from a man between 18 and 35 years old in good health and CMV-seronegative. The chain employs TRBV28 and TRBJ1-3; 7 bases map to TRBD1. CDR3 sequence reads: CASTVTGASGNTIYF. The CDR3 DNA is TGTGCCAGCACCGTAACAGGGGCCTCTGGAAACACCATATATTTT. Looking up the rest from reference TRBV28 and TRBJ1-3 gives the full variable domain: DVKVTQSSRYLVKRTGEKVFLECVQDMDHENMFWYRQDPGLGLRLIYFSYDVKMKEKGDIPEGYSVSREKKERFSLILESASTNQTSMYLCASTVTGASGNTIYFGEGSWLTVV.